This T cell receptor beta chain is from a study of cytomegalovirus exposure and HLA in healthy donors. PCR used 60 Vbeta primers and 13 Jbeta primers. Only in-frame clones appear in the TCRdb table, and some are missing; sequencing was by immunoSEQ multiplex PCR. The sample lists fewer than 140,000 clones; about 81% were seen once. Findings and caveats of the study: The study recorded more than 150 TCR beta chains that were cytomegalovirus-associated. The authors judged a highly shared variant cluster likely a sequencing artifact. Accurate HLA-A and HLA-B prediction from TCR beta sequences was reported for most subjects.

Regarding this clone: The target antigen is unknown.

The CDR3 totals 15 residues. Trimming removed 6 bases at V and 2 bases at J, with 17 bases between. CDR1 and CDR2 (germline): MNHEY, SVGAGI. Sequenced sample: PBMCs. The sequence was obtained from a male donor in good health and CMV-seropositive. The rearrangement links TRBV6-5 to TRBJ2-7, with D possibly matching TRBD1 (7 bases). CDR3 sequence reads: CASRLNRGLAYEQYF. The CDR3 bases are TGTGCCAGCAGGCTAAACAGGGGACTCGCCTACGAGCAGTACTTC.